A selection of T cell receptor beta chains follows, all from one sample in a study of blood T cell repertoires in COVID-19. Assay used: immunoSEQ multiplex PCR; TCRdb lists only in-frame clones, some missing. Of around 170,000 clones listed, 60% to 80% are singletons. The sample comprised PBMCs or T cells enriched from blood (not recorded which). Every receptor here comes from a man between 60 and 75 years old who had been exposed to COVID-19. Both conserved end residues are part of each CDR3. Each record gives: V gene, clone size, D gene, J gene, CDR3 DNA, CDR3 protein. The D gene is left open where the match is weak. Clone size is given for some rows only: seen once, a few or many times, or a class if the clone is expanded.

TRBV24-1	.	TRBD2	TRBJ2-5	TGTGCCACCAGTGAGGTAGCGGGAGTAAGAGGAGAGACCCAGTACTTC	CATSEVAGVRGETQYF
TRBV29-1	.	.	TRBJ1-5	TGCAGCGTTGAGGTTGCCGGGAATCAGCCCCAGCATTTT	CSVEVAGNQPQHF
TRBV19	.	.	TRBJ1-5	TGTGCCGGGGGGGCAGGGGATCAGCCCCAGCATTTT	CAGGAGDQPQHF
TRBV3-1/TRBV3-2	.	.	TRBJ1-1	TGTGCCAGCAGCCAAAAGCCGAACACTGAAGCTTTCTTT	CASSQKPNTEAFF
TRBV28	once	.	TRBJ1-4	TGTGCCAGCAGTTATGGATGGAAGGGGCAGTGGGGGGCAACTAATGAAAAACTGTTTTTT	CASSYGWKGQWGATNEKLFF
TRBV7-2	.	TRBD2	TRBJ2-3	TGTGCCAGCAGCTTACAGCTCGGGGCGGGAGCATTAAAAACAGATACGCAGTATTTT	CASSLQLGAGALKTDTQYF
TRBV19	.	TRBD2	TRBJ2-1	TGTGCCAGTAGTATACCGGGACTAGCGGAGTACAATGAGCAGTTCTTC	CASSIPGLAEYNEQFF
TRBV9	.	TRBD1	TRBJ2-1	TGTGCCAGCAGCGTACAGACAGGGGGCAATGAGCAGTTCTTC	CASSVQTGGNEQFF
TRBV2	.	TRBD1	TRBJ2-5	TGTGCCAGCAGTGAGGTCGGAATTGTTGGACAGGGGAGTTCGGAGACCCAGTACTTC	CASSEVGIVGQGSSETQYF
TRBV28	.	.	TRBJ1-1	TGTGCCAGCAGTGAGCCAGGGGTAGCTTTCTTT	CASSEPGVAFF
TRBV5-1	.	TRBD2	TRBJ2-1	TGCGCCAGCAGCTCCTCCGGGACTAGTGGGCCTGAGCAGTTCTTC	CASSSSGTSGPEQFF
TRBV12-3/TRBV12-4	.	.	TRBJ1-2	TGTGCCAGCAGTTTACTAGAGGGCTACACCTTC	CASSLLEGYTF
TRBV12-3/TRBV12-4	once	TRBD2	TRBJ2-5	TGTGCCAGCAGTCGGGGGGAAGAGACCCAGTACTTC	CASSRGEETQYF
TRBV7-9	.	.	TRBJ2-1	TGTGCCAGCAGCTCGCCTCCTAATGACTGGCGGGGCGATGAGCAGTTCTTC	CASSSPPNDWRGDEQFF
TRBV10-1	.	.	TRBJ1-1	TGCGCCATGATAGGACAGCGAAAGAACACTGAAGCTTTCTTT	CAMIGQRKNTEAFF
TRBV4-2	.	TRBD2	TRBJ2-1	TGTGCCAGCAGCCAAATGGGACTAGCGGGACCTCCCGAGCAGTTCTTC	CASSQMGLAGPPEQFF
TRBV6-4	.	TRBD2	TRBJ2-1	TGTGCCAGCAGCACTGAGCTAGCGGGCCCAACCTACAATGAGCAGTTCTTC	CASSTELAGPTYNEQFF
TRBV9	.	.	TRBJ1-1	TGTGCCAGCAGCGTAGACCCCAAGGGGCCTGAAGCTTTCTTT	CASSVDPKGPEAFF
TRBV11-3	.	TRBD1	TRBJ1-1	TGTGCCAGCTCCGGACAGGGGCCTACTTCGGGAGCTTTCTTT	CASSGQGPTSGAFF
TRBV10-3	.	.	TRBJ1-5	TGTGCCATCAGTGACAGAAGGGACACGGGGTTGAGCAATCAGCCCCAGCATTTT	CAISDRRDTGLSNQPQHF
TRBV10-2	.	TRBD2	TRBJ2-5	TGCGCCAGTGGAGTAGCGGGACGAGAGACCCAGTACTTC	CASGVAGRETQYF
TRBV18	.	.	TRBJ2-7	TGTGCCAGCTCACCACAGGGCGGGGAGCAGTACTTC	CASSPQGGEQYF
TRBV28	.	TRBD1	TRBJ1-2	TGTGCCAGCAGTTTGGGTGGACAGGGGGAAAACTATGGCTACACCTTC	CASSLGGQGENYGYTF
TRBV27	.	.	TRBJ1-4	TGTGCCAGCAGTTTATTTACAACTAATGAAAAACTGTTTTTT	CASSLFTTNEKLFF
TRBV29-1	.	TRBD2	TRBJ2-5	TGCAGCGCTGCCGCGACTAGCGCTTGGGGAGAGACCCAGTACTTC	CSAAATSAWGETQYF
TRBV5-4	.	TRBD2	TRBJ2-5	TGTGCCAGCAGCCCCGGGACTAGCGGGAGGGGAGAGACCCAGTACTTC	CASSPGTSGRGETQYF